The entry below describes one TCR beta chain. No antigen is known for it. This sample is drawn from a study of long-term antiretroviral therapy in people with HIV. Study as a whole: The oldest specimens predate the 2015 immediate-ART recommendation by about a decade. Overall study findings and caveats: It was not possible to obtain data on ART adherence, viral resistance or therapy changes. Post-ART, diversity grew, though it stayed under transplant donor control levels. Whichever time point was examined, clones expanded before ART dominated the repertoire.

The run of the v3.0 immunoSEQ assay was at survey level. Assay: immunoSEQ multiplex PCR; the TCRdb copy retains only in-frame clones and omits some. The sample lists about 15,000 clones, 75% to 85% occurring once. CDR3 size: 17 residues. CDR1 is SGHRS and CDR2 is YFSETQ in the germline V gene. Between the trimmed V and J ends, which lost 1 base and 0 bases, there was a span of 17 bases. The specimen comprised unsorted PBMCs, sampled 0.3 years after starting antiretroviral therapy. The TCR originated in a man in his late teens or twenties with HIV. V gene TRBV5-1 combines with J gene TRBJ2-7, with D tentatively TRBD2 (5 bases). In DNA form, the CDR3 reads TGCGCCAGCAGCTTGTTGGCTCCGGCGGGTAGCTCCTACGAGCAGTACTTC. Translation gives CASSLLAPAGSSYEQYF.